Sequencing of this TCR beta chain was carried out in a study of cytomegalovirus exposure and HLA in healthy donors. Overall study results and limits: Per a later analysis, 18,000 or so TCR beta sequences showed association with HLA alleles at 0.05 false discovery rate. In the analysis, some V segments, TRBV6-2 and TRBV6-3 included, were excluded as indistinguishable.

PCR was performed using 60 Vbeta and 13 Jbeta primers. The method was immunoSEQ multiplex PCR; TCRdb's version includes in-frame clones alone and lacks a portion of them. The sample has about 150,000 clones, 79% seen once; the top ten hold about 1%. CDR1 is SGHTA and CDR2 is FQGNSA in the germline V gene. J gave up 5 bases and V 5 bases, and 11 bases lay outside the gene matches. CDR3 length: 15 amino acids. As concerns this clone: The antigen is not known.

V usage is TRBV7-2 and J usage is TRBJ1-2, with TRBD1 matching 7 bases. Sequenced input: PBMCs. The receptor was isolated from a male donor in good health and CMV-seronegative. CDR3 in amino acids: CASSLRDSKLYGYTF. CDR3 nucleotide sequence: TGTGCCAGCAGCCTCCGGGACAGCAAATTGTATGGCTACACCTTC. The variable domain in full, completed from reference TRBV7-2 and TRBJ1-2, reads GAGVSQSPSNKVTEKGKDVELRCDPISGHTALYWYRQSLGQGLEFLIYFQGNSAPDKSGLPSDRFSAERTGGSVSTLTIQRTQQEDSAVYLCASSLRDSKLYGYTFGSGTRLTVV.